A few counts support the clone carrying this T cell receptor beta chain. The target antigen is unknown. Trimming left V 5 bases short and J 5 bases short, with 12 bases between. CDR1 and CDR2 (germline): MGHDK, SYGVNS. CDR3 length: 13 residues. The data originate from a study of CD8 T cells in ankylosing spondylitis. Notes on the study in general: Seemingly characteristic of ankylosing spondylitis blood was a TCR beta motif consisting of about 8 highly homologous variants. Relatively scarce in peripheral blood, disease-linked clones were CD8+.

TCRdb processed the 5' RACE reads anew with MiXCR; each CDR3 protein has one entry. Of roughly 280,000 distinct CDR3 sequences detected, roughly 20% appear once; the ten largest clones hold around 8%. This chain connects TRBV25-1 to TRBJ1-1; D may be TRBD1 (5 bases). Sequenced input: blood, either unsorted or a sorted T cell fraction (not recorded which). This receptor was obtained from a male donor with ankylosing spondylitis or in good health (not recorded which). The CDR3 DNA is TGTGCCAGCAGTCCGAACTGGGGGACTGAAGCTTTCTTT. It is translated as CASSPNWGTEAFF. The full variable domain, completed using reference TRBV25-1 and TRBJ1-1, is EADIYQTPRYLVIGTGKKITLECSQTMGHDKMYWYQQDPGMELHLIHYSYGVNSTEKGDLSSESTVSRIRTEHFPLTLESARPSHTSQYLCASSPNWGTEAFFGQGTRLTVV.